The next 2 T cell receptor beta chains were all read from a single sample in a study of blood T cells in healthy people across ages. The authors ran a second PCR of roughly 7 to 11 cycles using a sample-barcoded 5' primer and a J-beta primer mix. Via MiXCR, TCRdb re-called the 5' RACE reads, giving one row per CDR3 protein. The repertoire includes 750,000 or so distinct CDR3 sequences, roughly 25% of them detected once, and 8% to 10% sits in the top ten. The same data also went into a second study, on T cells of mothers and their children.

The sequenced sample was blood. The receptors shown here come from a boy aged 5 to 17 in good health.

This clonotype was recorded only once. The chain employs TRBV11-2 and TRBJ2-1, with 8 bases identical to TRBD2. CDR3 size: 16 residues. J was trimmed by 7 bases and V by 1 base; bases with no gene match: 9. Germline CDR1 SGHAT, CDR2 FQNNGV. The DNA for the CDR3 is TGTGCCAGCAGCTTAGGTGAACGGGGGGGCCGAAATGAGCAGTTCTTC. Translating gives CASSLGERGGRNEQFF.

The rearrangement uses TRBV4-1 and TRBJ2-1; D is ambiguous. The DNA end favors TRBJ2-5, so the J call may be wrong. The V gene's germline CDR1 is MGHRA and CDR2 YSYEKL. This CDR3 has 12 amino acids. The CDR3 DNA reads TGCGCCAGCAGCCAAGATTCGCGGACCCAGTACTTC. It specifies CASSQDSRTQYF.